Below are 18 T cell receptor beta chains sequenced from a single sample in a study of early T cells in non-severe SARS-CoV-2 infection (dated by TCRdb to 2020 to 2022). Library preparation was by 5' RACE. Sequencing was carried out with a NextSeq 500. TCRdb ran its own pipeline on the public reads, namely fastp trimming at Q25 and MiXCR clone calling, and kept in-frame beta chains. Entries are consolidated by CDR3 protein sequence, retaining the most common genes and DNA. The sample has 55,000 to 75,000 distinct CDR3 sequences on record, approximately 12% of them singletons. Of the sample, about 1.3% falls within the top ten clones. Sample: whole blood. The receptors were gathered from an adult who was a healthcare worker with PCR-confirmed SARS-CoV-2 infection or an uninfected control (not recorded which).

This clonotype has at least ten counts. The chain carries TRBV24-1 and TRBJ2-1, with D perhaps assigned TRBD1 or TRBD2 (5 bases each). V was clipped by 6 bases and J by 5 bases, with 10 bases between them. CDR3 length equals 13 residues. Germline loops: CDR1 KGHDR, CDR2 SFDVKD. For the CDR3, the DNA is TGTGCCACCAGTCGGGACGGCAACAATGAGCAGTTCTTC. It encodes CATSRDGNNEQFF.

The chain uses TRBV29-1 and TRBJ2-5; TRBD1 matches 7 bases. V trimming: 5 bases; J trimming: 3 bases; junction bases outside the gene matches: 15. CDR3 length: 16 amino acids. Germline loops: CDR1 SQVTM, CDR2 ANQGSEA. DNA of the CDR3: TGCAGCGTTCTGGGCCTGGGAAGGGGGCGAGAAGAGACCCAGTACTTC. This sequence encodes CSVLGLGRGREETQYF.

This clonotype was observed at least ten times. CDR3 in DNA: TGCAGTGGCGCCAGCCCTGGGGCCAACGTCCTGACTTTC. It specifies CSGASPGANVLTF. The rearrangement uses TRBV20-1 and TRBJ2-6, with unresolved D. Germline CDR1 and CDR2: DFQATT and SNEGSKA (reference sequence). The V end lost 7 bases, the J end lost 2 bases, and 9 bases lay between the germline ends. This CDR3 spans 13 amino acids.

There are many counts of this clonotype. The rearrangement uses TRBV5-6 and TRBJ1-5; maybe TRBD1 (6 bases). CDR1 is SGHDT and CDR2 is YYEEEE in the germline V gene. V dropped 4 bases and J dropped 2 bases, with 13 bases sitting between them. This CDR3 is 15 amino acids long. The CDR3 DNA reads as TGTGCCAGCAGCGGGGGCCTAAATCGCAATCAGCCCCAGCATTTT. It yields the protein CASSGGLNRNQPQHF.

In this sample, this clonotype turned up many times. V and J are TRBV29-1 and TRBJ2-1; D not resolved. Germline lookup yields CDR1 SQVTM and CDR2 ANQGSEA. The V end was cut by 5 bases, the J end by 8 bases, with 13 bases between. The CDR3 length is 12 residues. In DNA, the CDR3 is TGCAGCGTTCCTCCTGGATCCGATGAGCAGTTCTTC. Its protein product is CSVPPGSDEQFF.

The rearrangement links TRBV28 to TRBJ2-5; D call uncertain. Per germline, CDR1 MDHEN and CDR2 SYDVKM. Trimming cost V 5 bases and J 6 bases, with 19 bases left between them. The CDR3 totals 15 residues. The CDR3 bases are TGTGCCAGCAGTCCATTGGGTCTCGGGTTCCAGACCCAGTACTTC. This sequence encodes CASSPLGLGFQTQYF. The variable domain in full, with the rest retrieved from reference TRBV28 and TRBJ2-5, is DVKVTQSSRYLVKRTGEKVFLECVQDMDHENMFWYRQDPGLGLRLIYFSYDVKMKEKGDIPEGYSVSREKKERFSLILESASTNQTSMYLCASSPLGLGFQTQYFGPGTRLLVL.

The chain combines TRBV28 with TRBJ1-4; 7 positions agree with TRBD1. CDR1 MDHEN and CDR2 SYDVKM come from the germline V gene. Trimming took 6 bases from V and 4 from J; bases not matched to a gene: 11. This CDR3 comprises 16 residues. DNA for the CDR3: TGTGCCAGCAGCGTACTGGGGACAGACTTTAATGAAAAACTGTTTTTT. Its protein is CASSVLGTDFNEKLFF.

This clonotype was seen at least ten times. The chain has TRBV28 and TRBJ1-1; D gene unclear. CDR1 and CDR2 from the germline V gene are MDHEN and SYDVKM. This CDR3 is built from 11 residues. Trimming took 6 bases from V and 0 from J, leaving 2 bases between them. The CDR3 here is CASRLNTEAFF. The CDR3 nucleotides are TGTGCCAGCAGGCTGAACACTGAAGCTTTCTTT.

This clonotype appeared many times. The CDR3 spells CASSKLGTLNTGELFF. CDR3 DNA: TGTGCCAGCAGCAAATTAGGGACACTGAACACCGGGGAGCTGTTTTTT. The V and J genes are TRBV21-1 and TRBJ2-2; the table's TRBD1 call for D was not verified on the DNA. TRBV21-1 is classified as a pseudogene. The CDR3 runs to 16 residues.

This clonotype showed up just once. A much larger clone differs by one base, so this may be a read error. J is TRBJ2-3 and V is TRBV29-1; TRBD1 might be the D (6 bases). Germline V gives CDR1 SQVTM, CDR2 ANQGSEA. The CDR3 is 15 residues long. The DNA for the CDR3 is TGCGGCGTTGGCCAACAGGGTTTGAGCACAGATACGCAGTATTTT. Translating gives CGVGQQGLSTDTQYF.

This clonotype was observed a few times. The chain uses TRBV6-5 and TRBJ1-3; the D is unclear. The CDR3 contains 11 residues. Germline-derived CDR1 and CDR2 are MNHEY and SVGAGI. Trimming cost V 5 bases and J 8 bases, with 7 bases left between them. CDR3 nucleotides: TGTGCCAGCAGTCCCGGTTACACCATATATTTT. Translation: CASSPGYTIYF.

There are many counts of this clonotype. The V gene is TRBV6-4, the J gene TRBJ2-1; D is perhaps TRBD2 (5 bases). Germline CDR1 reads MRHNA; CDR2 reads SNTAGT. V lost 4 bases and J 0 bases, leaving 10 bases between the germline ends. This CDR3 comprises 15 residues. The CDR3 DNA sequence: TGTGCCAGCAGTGGTAGAGAGGGCTCCTACAATGAGCAGTTCTTC. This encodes CASSGREGSYNEQFF.

Here the CDR3 reads CASSPELWGAGGNTIYF. In nucleotides, the CDR3 is TGCGCCAGCAGCCCTGAGCTTTGGGGGGCCGGTGGAAACACCATATATTTT. The chain links TRBV4-3 to TRBJ1-3; D is perhaps TRBD1 (6 bases). There are 17 residues in the CDR3. Germline CDR1 reads LGHNA; CDR2 reads YSLEER. The V and J ends lost 4 bases and 3 bases respectively, with 19 bases between them.

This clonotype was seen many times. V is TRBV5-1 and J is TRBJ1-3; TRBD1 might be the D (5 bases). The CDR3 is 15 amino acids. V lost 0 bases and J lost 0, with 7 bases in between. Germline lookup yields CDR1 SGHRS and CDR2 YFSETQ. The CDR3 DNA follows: TGCGCCAGCAGCTTGGTGGGGGACTCTGGAAACACCATATATTTT. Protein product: CASSLVGDSGNTIYF.

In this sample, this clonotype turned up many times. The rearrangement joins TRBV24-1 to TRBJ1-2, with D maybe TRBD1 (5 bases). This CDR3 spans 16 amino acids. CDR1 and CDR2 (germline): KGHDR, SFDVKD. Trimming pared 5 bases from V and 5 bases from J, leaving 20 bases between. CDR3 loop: CATSGVPGRGDYGYTF. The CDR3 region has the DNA TGTGCCACCAGTGGAGTACCGGGACGGGGGGATTATGGCTACACCTTC.

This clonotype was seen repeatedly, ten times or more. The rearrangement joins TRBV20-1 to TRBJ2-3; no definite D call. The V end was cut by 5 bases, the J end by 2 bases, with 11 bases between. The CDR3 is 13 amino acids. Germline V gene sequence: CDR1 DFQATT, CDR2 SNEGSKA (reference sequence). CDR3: CSAQAGFTDTQYF. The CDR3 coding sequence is TGCAGTGCTCAGGCCGGATTCACAGATACGCAGTATTTT.

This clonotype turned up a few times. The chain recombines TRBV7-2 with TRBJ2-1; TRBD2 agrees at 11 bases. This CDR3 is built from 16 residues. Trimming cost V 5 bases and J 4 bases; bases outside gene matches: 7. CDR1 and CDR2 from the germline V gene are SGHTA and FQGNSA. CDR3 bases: TGTGCCAGCAGCACCTCATCTAGCGGGGGGTACAATGAGCAGTTCTTC. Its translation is CASSTSSSGGYNEQFF.

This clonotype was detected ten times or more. The CDR3 DNA is TGTGCCAGCAGGACCACCGGGACAGGGGGAGACGAGCAGTACTTC. Protein product: CASRTTGTGGDEQYF. The chain combines TRBV6-1 with TRBJ2-7, with 11 bases aligning to TRBD1. This CDR3 is 15 amino acids long. Germline V lookup: CDR1 MNHNS, CDR2 SASEGT. J lost 5 bases, V lost 6 bases, and 9 bases had no gene match.